A few counts support the clone carrying this T cell receptor beta chain. The antigen is not known. The CD4+ fraction was divided into a CD45RA+ naive subset and a CD45RA-negative memory subset. CDR1 MRHNA and CDR2 SNTAGT come from the germline V gene. V shed 9 bases and J shed 2 bases, with 7 bases lying between them. The CDR3 covers 11 residues. This sample is drawn from a study of shared clonotypes between healthy human individuals. Study at large: Three plates each covered CD4 naive and memory; CD8 naive two, CD8 memory one. Study-level results: It was anticipated that sequencing depth would influence how many clonotypes donors shared.

Deep level was the assay's run setting. Sequenced by immunoSEQ multiplex PCR; TCRdb stores in-frame clones only, minus some. Of 2.3 million or so clones listed, over 85% are singletons. The J gene is TRBJ1-2, the V gene TRBV6-4; the D is unclear. The sequencing input was naive CD4+ T cells from PBMCs. Subset given: CD45RA+ positively selected. The TCR was taken from a man aged 18 to 29 in good health. Some clones in this sample may be carry-over from other donors' samples. The CDR3 reads CARDPNYGYTF. In DNA form, the CDR3 reads TGTGCCAGGGACCCCAACTATGGCTACACCTTC.